This entry is about one T cell receptor (beta chain). These data are taken from a study of blood T cell repertoires in COVID-19. On the study more broadly: Whether acute or convalescent, the COVID-19 samples came from the United States, Italy and Spain.

Trimming removed 8 bases from V and 0 bases from J, with 11 bases in between. The CDR3 runs to 15 residues. From germline, CDR1 is MNHEY and CDR2 SMNVEV (reference sequence). In the original processing: Amplifying reference gene primers gave estimates of nucleated cell counts. Produced via immunoSEQ multiplex PCR; TCRdb's table is partial and in-frame only. V and J calls and clone size are copied from that table; D and trimming were computed from the DNA. The sample carries 130,000 or so clones, roughly 89% recorded once. The chain has TRBV27 and TRBJ1-6; perhaps TRBD1 as D (6 bases). The receptor's source is a man aged 50 or older with active or convalescent COVID-19. Sequencing used peripheral blood. The CDR3 nucleotides read TGTGCCAGCGGCAGGGGAATCTCCTATAATTCACCCCTCCACTTT. Translation: CASGRGISYNSPLHF.